This T cell receptor (beta chain) is drawn from a study of blood T cell repertoires in COVID-19. About the study: T cells, B-cell-depleted T cells, or PBMCs supplied cDNA or gDNA.

Here immunoSEQ multiplex PCR was the method, and the copy in TCRdb shows in-frame clones only, minus some. The sample has approximately 300,000 clones, about 92% seen once; the top ten hold under 20%. Trimming left V 1 base short and J 5 bases short, with 5 bases between. Germline V gene lookup returns CDR1 SGHDN and CDR2 FVKESK. The CDR3 totals 12 residues. Individuals drawn from around 25 US areas were about 18 to 100 years old. Assignment of participants to cohorts was predicated upon participant-reported clinical history. The chain joins TRBV14 to TRBJ1-2, with unresolved D. The sample was PBMCs or T cells enriched from blood (not recorded which). The source of this sequence is a woman in her twenties or thirties who had recovered from COVID-19. CDR3 in amino acids: CASSQVEYGYTF. DNA for the CDR3: TGTGCCAGCAGCCAAGTAGAATATGGCTACACCTTC. Drawing the rest from reference TRBV14 and TRBJ1-2, the complete variable domain is EAGVTQFPSHSVIEKGQTVTLRCDPISGHDNLYWYRRVMGKEIKFLLHFVKESKQDESGMPNNRFLAERTGGTYSTLKVQPAELEDSGVYFCASSQVEYGYTFGSGTRLTVV.